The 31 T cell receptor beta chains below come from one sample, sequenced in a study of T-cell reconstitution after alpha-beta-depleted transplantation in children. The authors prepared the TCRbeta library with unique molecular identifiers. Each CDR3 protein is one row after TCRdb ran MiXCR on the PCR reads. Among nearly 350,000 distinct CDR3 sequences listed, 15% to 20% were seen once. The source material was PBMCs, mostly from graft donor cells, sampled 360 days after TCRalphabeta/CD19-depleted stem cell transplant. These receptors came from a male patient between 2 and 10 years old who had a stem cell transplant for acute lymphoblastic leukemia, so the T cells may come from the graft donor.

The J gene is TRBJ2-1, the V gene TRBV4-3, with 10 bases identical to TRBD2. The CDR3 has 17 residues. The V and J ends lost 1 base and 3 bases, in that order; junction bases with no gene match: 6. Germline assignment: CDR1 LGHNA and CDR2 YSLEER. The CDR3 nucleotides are TGCGCCAGCAGCCAAGTGAATAGCGGGAGGAGCTACAATGAGCAGTTCTTC. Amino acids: CASSQVNSGRSYNEQFF.

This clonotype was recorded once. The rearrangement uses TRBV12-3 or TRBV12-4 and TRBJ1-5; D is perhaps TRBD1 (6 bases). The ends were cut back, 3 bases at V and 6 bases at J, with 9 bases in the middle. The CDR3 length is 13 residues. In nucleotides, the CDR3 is TGTGCCAGCAGTTTGGACAGTGCTCAGCCCCAGCATTTT. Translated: CASSLDSAQPQHF.

This CDR3 is CASSQDRGYPYNEQFF. The CDR3 DNA reads as TGTGCCAGCAGCCAGGACAGGGGTTATCCCTACAATGAGCAGTTCTTC. The rearrangement links TRBV3-1 to TRBJ2-1; 9 bases align to TRBD1. After removal of 3 bases from V and 2 bases from J, the junction contained 5 bases not matched to a gene. Germline V gene lookup returns CDR1 LGHDT and CDR2 YNNKEL (reference sequence). The CDR3 covers 16 residues.

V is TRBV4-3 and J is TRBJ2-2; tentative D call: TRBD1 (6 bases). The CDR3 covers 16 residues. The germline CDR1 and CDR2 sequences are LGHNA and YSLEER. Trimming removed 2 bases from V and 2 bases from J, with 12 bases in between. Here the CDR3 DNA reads TGCGCCAGCAGCCAACCAAACAGGGTTAACACCGGGGAGCTGTTTTTT. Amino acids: CASSQPNRVNTGELFF.

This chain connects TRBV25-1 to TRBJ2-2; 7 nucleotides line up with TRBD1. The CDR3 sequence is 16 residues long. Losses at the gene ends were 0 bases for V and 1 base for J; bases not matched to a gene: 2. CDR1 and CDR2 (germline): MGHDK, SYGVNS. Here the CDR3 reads CASSEYRQGNTGELFF. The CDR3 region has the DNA TGTGCCAGCAGTGAATATCGACAGGGGAACACCGGGGAGCTGTTTTTT.

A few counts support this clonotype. In nucleotides, the CDR3 is TGCAGCGTTGATGGGGGTCGGGGCTATGGCTACACCTTC. It translates to CSVDGGRGYGYTF. The chain has TRBV29-1 and TRBJ1-2, with TRBD1 as a possible D gene (5 bases). The CDR3 is made up of 13 amino acids. Germline CDR1 and CDR2: SQVTM and ANQGSEA. V shed 3 bases and J shed 4 bases, with 12 bases lying between them.

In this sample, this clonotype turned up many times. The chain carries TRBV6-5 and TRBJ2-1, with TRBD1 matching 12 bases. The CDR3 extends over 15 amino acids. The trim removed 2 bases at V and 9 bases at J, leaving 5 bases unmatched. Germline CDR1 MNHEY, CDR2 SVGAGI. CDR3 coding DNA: TGTGCCAGCAGTTACGCGGGACAGGGGGCGGGTGAGCAGTTCTTC. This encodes CASSYAGQGAGEQFF.

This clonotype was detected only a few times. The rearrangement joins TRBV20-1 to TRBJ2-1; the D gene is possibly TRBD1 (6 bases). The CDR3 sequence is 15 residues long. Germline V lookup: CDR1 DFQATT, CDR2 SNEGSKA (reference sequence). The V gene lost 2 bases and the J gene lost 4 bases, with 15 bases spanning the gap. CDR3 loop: CSARHRDRAYNEQFF. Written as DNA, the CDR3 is TGCAGTGCTAGACACAGGGACCGGGCTTACAATGAGCAGTTCTTC.

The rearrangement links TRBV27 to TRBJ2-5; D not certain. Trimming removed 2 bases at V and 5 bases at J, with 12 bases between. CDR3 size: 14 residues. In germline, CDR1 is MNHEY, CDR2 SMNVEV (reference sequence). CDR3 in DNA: TGTGCCAGCAGTTTAGATTCTGGGCTCGAGACCCAGTACTTC. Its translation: CASSLDSGLETQYF.

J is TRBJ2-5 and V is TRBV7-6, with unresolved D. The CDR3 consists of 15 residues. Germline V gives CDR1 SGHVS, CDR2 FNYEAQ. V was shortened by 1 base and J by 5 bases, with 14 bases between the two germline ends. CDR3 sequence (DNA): TGTGCCAGCAGCTTAGGGCACGCGGTTGGCGAGACCCAGTACTTC. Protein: CASSLGHAVGETQYF.

Here the CDR3 DNA reads TGTGCCAGCAGTTTCGGGCTCGGGGAGCTGTTTTTT. As protein: CASSFGLGELFF. The chain recombines TRBV28 with TRBJ2-2; no clear D. The V end lost 3 bases, the J end lost 7 bases, and 6 bases lay between the germline ends. The CDR3 covers 12 residues. Germline V CDR1 and CDR2: MDHEN, SYDVKM.

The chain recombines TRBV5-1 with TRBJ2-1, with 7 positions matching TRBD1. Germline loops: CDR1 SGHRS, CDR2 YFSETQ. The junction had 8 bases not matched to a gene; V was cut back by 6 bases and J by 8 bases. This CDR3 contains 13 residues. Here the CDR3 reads CASTIDRVDEQFF. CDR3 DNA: TGCGCCAGCACCATCGACAGGGTGGATGAGCAGTTCTTC.

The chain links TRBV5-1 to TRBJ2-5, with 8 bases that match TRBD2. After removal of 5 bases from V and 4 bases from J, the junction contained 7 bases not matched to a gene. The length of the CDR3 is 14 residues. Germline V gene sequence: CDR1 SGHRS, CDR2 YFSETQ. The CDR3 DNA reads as TGCGCCAGCAGGGAAGGACTAGCTCCAGAGACCCAGTACTTC. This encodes CASREGLAPETQYF.

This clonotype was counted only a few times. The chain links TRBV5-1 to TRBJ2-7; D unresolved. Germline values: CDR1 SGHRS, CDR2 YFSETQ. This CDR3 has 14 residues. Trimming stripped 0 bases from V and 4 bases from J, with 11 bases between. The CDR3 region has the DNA TGCGCCAGCAGCTTGGTGGGTTCCTTTTACGAGCAGTACTTC. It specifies CASSLVGSFYEQYF.

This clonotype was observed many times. The CDR3 protein is CASRWGHTGELFF. In DNA, the CDR3 is TGTGCCAGTAGATGGGGACACACCGGGGAGCTGTTTTTT. The chain combines TRBV19 with TRBJ2-2, with D possibly being TRBD1 or TRBD2 (5 bases each). In germline, CDR1 is LNHDA, CDR2 SQIVND (reference sequence). The CDR3 sequence is 13 residues long. Trimming cost V 6 bases and J 3 bases, with 8 bases left between them.

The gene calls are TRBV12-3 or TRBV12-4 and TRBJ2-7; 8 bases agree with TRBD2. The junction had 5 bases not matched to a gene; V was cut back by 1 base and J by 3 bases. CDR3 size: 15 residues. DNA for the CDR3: TGTGCCAGCAGTTTAGGGACTAGCAGTTACTACGAGCAGTACTTC. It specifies CASSLGTSSYYEQYF.

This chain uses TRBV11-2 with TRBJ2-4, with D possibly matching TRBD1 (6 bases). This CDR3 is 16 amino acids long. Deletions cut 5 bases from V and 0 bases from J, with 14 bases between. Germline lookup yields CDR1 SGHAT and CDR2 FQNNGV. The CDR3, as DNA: TGTGCCAGCAGCCGCCTTACAGGGTTAGCCAAAAACATTCAGTACTTC. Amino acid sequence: CASSRLTGLAKNIQYF.

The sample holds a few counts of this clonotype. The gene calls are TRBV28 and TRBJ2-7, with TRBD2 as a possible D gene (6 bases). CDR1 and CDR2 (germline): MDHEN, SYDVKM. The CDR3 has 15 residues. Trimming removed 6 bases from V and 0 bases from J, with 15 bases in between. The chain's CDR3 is CASSPAGLSSYEQYF. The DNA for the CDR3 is TGTGCCAGCAGCCCCGCGGGACTGAGCTCCTACGAGCAGTACTTC.

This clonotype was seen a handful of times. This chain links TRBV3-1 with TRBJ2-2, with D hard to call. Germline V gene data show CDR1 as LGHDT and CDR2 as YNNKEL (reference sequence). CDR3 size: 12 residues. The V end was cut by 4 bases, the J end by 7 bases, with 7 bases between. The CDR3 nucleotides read TGTGCCAGCAGCCTTCGGGTCGGGGAGCTGTTTTTT. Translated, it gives CASSLRVGELFF. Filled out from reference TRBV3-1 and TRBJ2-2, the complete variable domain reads DTAVSQTPKYLVTQMGNDKSIKCEQNLGHDTMYWYKQDSKKFLKIMFSYNNKELIINETVPNRFSPKSPDKAHLNLHINSLELGDSAVYFCASSLRVGELFFGEGSRLTVL.

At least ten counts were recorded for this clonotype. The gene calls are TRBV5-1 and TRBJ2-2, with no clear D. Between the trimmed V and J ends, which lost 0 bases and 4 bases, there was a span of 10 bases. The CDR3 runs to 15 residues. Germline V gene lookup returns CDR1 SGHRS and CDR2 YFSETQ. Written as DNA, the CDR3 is TGCGCCAGCAGCTTGGGTGGTGCCTCCACCGGGGAGCTGTTTTTT. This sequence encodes CASSLGGASTGELFF.

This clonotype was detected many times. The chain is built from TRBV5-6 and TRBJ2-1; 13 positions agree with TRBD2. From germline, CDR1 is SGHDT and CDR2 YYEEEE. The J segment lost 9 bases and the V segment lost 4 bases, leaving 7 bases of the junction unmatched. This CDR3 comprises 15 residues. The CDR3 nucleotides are TGTGCCAGCAGCCCTGGGGGACTAGCGGGAACTGAGCAGTTCTTC. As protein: CASSPGGLAGTEQFF.

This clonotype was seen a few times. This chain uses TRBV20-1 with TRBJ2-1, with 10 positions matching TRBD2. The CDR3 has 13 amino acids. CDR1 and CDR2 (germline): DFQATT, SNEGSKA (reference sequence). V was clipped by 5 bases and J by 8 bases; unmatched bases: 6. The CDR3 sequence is CSADASGSHEQFF. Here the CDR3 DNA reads TGCAGTGCTGATGCTAGCGGGAGTCATGAGCAGTTCTTC.

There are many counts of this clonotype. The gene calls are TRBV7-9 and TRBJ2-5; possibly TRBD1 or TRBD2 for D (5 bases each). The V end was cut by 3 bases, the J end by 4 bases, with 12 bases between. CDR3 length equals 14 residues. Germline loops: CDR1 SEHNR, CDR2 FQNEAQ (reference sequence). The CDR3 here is CASSFLTGPETQYF. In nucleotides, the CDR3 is TGTGCCAGCAGCTTCTTGACGGGACCAGAGACCCAGTACTTC. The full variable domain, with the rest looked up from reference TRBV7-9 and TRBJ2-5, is DTGVSQNPRHKITKRGQNVTFRCDPISEHNRLYWYRQTLGQGPEFLTYFQNEAQLEKSRLLSDRFSAERPKGSFSTLEIQRTEQGDSAMYLCASSFLTGPETQYFGPGTRLLVL.

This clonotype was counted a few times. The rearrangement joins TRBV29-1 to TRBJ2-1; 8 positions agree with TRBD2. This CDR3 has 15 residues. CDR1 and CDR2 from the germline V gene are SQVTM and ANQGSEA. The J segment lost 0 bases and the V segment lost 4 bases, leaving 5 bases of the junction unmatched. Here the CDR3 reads CSVGTGGPSYNEQFF. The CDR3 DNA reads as TGCAGCGTTGGTACGGGAGGGCCCTCCTACAATGAGCAGTTCTTC.

Here the CDR3 DNA reads TGCAGTGCTAGAGAGTCCGGGGAGCTGTTTTTT. Translating gives CSARESGELFF. The V call is TRBV20-1, the J call TRBJ2-2, with D uncertain. Germline V gene data show CDR1 as DFQATT and CDR2 as SNEGSKA (reference sequence). The CDR3 contains 11 residues. V was pared by 0 bases and J by 6 bases, with 2 bases between.

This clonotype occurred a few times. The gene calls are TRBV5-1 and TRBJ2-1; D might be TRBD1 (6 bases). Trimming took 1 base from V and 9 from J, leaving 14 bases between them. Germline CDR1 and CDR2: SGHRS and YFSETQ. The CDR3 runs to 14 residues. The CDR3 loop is CASSLSQGWSEQFF. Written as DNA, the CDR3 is TGCGCCAGCAGCTTGTCACAGGGTTGGTCTGAGCAGTTCTTC. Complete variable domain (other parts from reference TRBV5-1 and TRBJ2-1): KAGVTQTPRYLIKTRGQQVTLSCSPISGHRSVSWYQQTPGQGLQFLFEYFSETQRNKGNFPGRFSGRQFSNSRSEMNVSTLELGDSALYLCASSLSQGWSEQFFGPGTRLTVL.

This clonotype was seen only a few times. Here the CDR3 reads CASSSLTSYMDTEAFF. DNA of the CDR3: TGTGCCAGCAGTTCGTTAACGTCATATATGGACACTGAAGCTTTCTTT. The chain recombines TRBV27 with TRBJ1-1, with unresolved D. The V end lost 4 bases, the J end lost 3 bases, and 18 bases lay between the germline ends. The CDR3 loop spans 16 amino acids. Germline V gene lookup returns CDR1 MNHEY and CDR2 SMNVEV (reference sequence).

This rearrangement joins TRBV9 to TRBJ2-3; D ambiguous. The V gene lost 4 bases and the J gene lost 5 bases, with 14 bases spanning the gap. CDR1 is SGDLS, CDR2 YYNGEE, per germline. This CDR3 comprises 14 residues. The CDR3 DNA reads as TGTGCCAGCAGCCCCGACCCTAGACAAGATACGCAGTATTTT. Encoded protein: CASSPDPRQDTQYF.

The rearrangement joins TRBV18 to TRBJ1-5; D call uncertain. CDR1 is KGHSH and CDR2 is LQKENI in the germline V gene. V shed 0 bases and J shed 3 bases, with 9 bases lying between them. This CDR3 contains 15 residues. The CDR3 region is CASSPPVSVNQPQHF. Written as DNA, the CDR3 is TGTGCCAGCTCACCACCGGTTAGCGTCAATCAGCCCCAGCATTTT.

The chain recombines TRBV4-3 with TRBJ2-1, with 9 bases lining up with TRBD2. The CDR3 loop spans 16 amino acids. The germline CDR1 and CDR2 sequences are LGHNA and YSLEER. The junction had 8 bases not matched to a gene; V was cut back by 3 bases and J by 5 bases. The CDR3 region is CASSQVGTSNHNEQFF. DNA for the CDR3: TGCGCCAGCAGCCAGGTTGGGACTAGCAATCACAATGAGCAGTTCTTC.

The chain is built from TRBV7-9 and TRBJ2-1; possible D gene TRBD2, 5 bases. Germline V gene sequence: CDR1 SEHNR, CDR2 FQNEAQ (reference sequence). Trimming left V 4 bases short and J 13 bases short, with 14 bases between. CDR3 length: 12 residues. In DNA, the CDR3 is TGTGCCAGCAGCTATACCCCGGGGTCTCAGTTCTTC. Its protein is CASSYTPGSQFF.